A single sample gave rise to the 15 T cell receptor beta chains below, sequenced in a study of identical twins (dated by TCRdb to 2016 to 2017). Libraries were made using 5' RACE. Sequenced using an Illumina HiSeq 2000. Clones were called with MiXCR by TCRdb after fastp trimmed the public reads at Q25, and only in-frame beta chains were retained. Here each entry gathers all rows of one CDR3 protein and keeps the most common genes and DNA. Recorded for this sample are hundreds of thousands of distinct CDR3 sequences; 8.6% of them occurred a single time. The top ten clonotypes cover more than 0.75% of the sample. A further study also used this sample, focusing on yellow fever vaccine responses in identical twins.

Sequencing used PBMCs. These TCRs come from a woman aged 18-29 years in good health.

The chain employs TRBV7-9 and TRBJ2-3; 10 nucleotides match TRBD2. V dropped 5 bases and J dropped 6; count of bases not matched to a gene: 11. Germline CDR1 SEHNR, CDR2 FQNEAQ (reference sequence). The CDR3 length is 16 residues. The CDR3 is CASSRISGGATDTQYF. CDR3 in DNA: TGTGCCAGCAGCCGAATAAGCGGGGGGGCAACGGATACGCAGTATTTT.

This clonotype was seen repeatedly, ten times or more. The chain links TRBV12-3 or TRBV12-4 to TRBJ2-2; 8 nucleotides line up with TRBD1. The junction had 7 bases not matched to a gene; V was cut back by 7 bases and J by 3 bases. The CDR3 sequence is 15 residues long. CDR3 in DNA: TGTGCCAGCAAGCCTACAGGGGGTTACACCGGGGAGCTGTTTTTT. Translation gives CASKPTGGYTGELFF.

This clonotype turned up a few times. The V gene is TRBV27, the J gene TRBJ1-1; the D is unclear. V was shortened by 5 bases and J by 5 bases, with 9 bases between the two germline ends. Germline CDR1 is MNHEY and CDR2 is SMNVEV (reference sequence). This CDR3 has 12 amino acids. CDR3 nucleotide sequence: TGTGCCAGCAGTGGGGTTAGGACTGAAGCTTTCTTT. It translates to CASSGVRTEAFF.

This clonotype was seen at least ten times. V gene TRBV29-1 combines with J gene TRBJ1-4, with D possibly being TRBD1 (5 bases). Looked up from germline, CDR1 is SQVTM and CDR2 is ANQGSEA. Trimming shortened V by 7 bases and J by 6 bases, and 12 bases separated the two germline ends. This CDR3 is built from 12 residues. The CDR3 DNA follows: TGCAGCGGACTCGAAGGGGATGAAAAACTGTTTTTT. It encodes CSGLEGDEKLFF.

The rearrangement links TRBV7-9 to TRBJ2-7, with D perhaps TRBD2 (6 bases). CDR1 SEHNR and CDR2 FQNEAQ come from the germline V gene (reference sequence). This CDR3 is built from 13 residues. Trimming shortened V by 11 bases and J by 0 bases, and 14 bases separated the two germline ends. For the CDR3, the DNA is TGTGCCGGGGGGAGTACGAGCTCCTACGAGCAGTACTTC. Its protein is CAGGSTSSYEQYF.

This clonotype was counted many times. This chain links TRBV7-8 with TRBJ2-3; 14 bases fit TRBD2. This CDR3 is 16 amino acids long. CDR1 SGHVS and CDR2 FQNEAQ come from the germline V gene. V shed 5 bases, J shed 3 bases, and the junction held 4 bases outside the gene matches. The CDR3 spells CASSRLAGGPTDTQYF. In nucleotides, the CDR3 is TGTGCCAGCAGCAGACTAGCGGGAGGGCCGACAGATACGCAGTATTTT.

This rearrangement joins TRBV25-1 to TRBJ2-1; 8 bases agree with TRBD1. J was trimmed by 4 bases and V by 3 bases; bases with no gene match: 5. The CDR3 spans 15 residues. Per the germline V gene, CDR1 is MGHDK and CDR2 is SYGVNS. DNA of the CDR3: TGTGCCAGCAGTGAGGACAGGGTGGCGTACAATGAGCAGTTCTTC. This encodes CASSEDRVAYNEQFF.

The chain has TRBV6-1 and TRBJ2-7; no clear D. The germline gives CDR1 MNHNS, CDR2 SASEGT. The CDR3 covers 13 residues. V was cut by 3 bases and J by 6 bases, with 12 bases left in between. CDR3 in DNA: TGTGCCAGCAGTGACAGCCAGATCTCCGAGCAGTACTTC. Translated: CASSDSQISEQYF.

The rearrangement joins TRBV7-9 to TRBJ1-2; D ambiguous. In germline, CDR1 is SEHNR, CDR2 FQNEAQ (reference sequence). Trimming stripped 4 bases from V and 3 bases from J, with 12 bases between. CDR3 length equals 14 residues. The CDR3 DNA follows: TGTGCCAGCAGCTCCCAGGCAGGATACTATGGCTACACCTTC. Its protein is CASSSQAGYYGYTF.

This clonotype was counted between two and nine times. The chain is built from TRBV12-3 or TRBV12-4 and TRBJ1-4; D is unclear. Trimming left V 3 bases short and J 8 bases short, with 16 bases between. This CDR3 comprises 15 residues. The CDR3 DNA follows: TGTGCCAGCAGTTTTCGCCCAGGAAGTGGGGAAAAACTGTTTTTT. Residues: CASSFRPGSGEKLFF.

Many counts were recorded for this clonotype. The J gene is TRBJ1-1, the V gene TRBV4-3; D is uncertain. The V end was cut by 0 bases, the J end by 4 bases, with 15 bases between. There are 16 residues in the CDR3. The germline V gene encodes CDR1 LGHNA and CDR2 YSLEER. CDR3 protein: CASSQELLEGGTEAFF. CDR3 DNA sequence: TGCGCCAGCAGCCAAGAACTGTTGGAGGGAGGCACTGAAGCTTTCTTT.

The J gene is TRBJ2-2, the V gene TRBV30, with D maybe TRBD1 (5 bases). The CDR3 consists of 14 residues. Germline V CDR1 and CDR2: GTSNPN, SVGIG (reference sequence). Trimming shortened V by 5 bases and J by 5 bases, and 15 bases separated the two germline ends. CDR3 residues: CAWAGLPGTGELFF. The CDR3 DNA follows: TGTGCCTGGGCAGGGCTACCCGGGACCGGGGAGCTGTTTTTT. The full variable domain, its missing parts supplied by reference TRBV30 and TRBJ2-2, is SQTIHQWPATLVQPVGSPLSLECTVEGTSNPNLYWYRQAAGRGLQLLFYSVGIGQISSEVPQNLSASRPQDRQFILSSKKLLLSDSGFYLCAWAGLPGTGELFFGEGSRLTVL.

This clonotype was detected ten times or more. The CDR3 here is CASSLVIYEQYF. CDR3 nucleotides: TGTGCCAGCAGCCTAGTTATCTACGAGCAGTACTTC. The chain uses TRBV6-6 and TRBJ2-7; D is unclear. The ends were cut back, 6 bases at V and 3 bases at J, with 9 bases in the middle. Germline lookup yields CDR1 MNHNY and CDR2 SVGAGI (reference sequence). This CDR3 has 12 amino acids.

This clonotype was counted many times. The V gene is TRBV5-1, the J gene TRBJ2-7; 7 bases fit TRBD1. CDR1 is SGHRS, CDR2 YFSETQ, per germline. Trimming cost V 2 bases and J 12 bases; bases outside gene matches: 5. This CDR3 spans 11 amino acids. CDR3 nucleotide sequence: TGCGCCAGCAGCTTAACAGGGGTATTGTACTTC. Protein: CASSLTGVLYF.

This clonotype was recorded a few times. The genes are TRBV28 and TRBJ2-7, with TRBD2 matching over 14 bases. The CDR3 has 15 amino acids. The V gene's germline CDR1 is MDHEN and CDR2 SYDVKM. The ends lost 3 bases at V and 6 bases at J; junction bases unmatched: 4. CDR3 loop: CASSFYGLAGGEQYF. CDR3 DNA: TGTGCCAGCAGTTTCTATGGACTAGCGGGGGGCGAGCAGTACTTC. Variable domain in full (rest from reference TRBV28 and TRBJ2-7): DVKVTQSSRYLVKRTGEKVFLECVQDMDHENMFWYRQDPGLGLRLIYFSYDVKMKEKGDIPEGYSVSREKKERFSLILESASTNQTSMYLCASSFYGLAGGEQYFGPGTRLTVT.